This T cell receptor beta chain was captured by sequencing in a study of identical twins. One entry per CDR3 protein, called by TCRdb with MiXCR from the 5' RACE reads. This table holds some 600,000 distinct CDR3 sequences, roughly 7.1% found once. CDR3 length: 16 residues. Germline CDR1 reads SGHVS; CDR2 reads FNYEAQ. Trimming took 5 bases from V and 2 from J, leaving 16 bases between them. In this sample, this clonotype turned up a few times. This sample also appeared in a second study, on yellow fever vaccine responses in identical twins.

Specimen: PBMCs. The clonotype was recovered from a woman aged 18-29 years in good health. This rearrangement joins TRBV7-6 to TRBJ2-1; D perhaps matches TRBD1 (5 bases). DNA of the CDR3: TGTGCCAGCAGCAAAGATGGCGGACATACCTACAATGAGCAGTTCTTC. Its translation is CASSKDGGHTYNEQFF. Full variable domain (outside the CDR3, taken from reference TRBV7-6 and TRBJ2-1): GAGVSQSPRYKVTKRGQDVALRCDPISGHVSLYWYRQALGQGPEFLTYFNYEAQQDKSGLPNDRFSAERPEGSISTLTIQRTEQRDSAMYRCASSKDGGHTYNEQFFGPGTRLTVL.